The present entry profiles one TCR beta chain with its context. Its specificity is not known. Other DNA sequences in this specimen translate into the identical CDR3. This sample is drawn from a study of shared clonotypes between healthy human individuals. Notes on the study in general: Naive subsets typically showed greater estimated richness than memory subsets.

In the original processing: Sequence data from immunoSEQ were junction-only and lacked quality scores; consequently, filtering differed. This table comes from immunoSEQ multiplex PCR, and its TCRdb copy is limited to in-frame clones, with some not included. That table is the source of V, J and clone size, and D and trimming were worked out from the DNA. The sample has more than 2 million clones; 90% to 95% are singletons. Participating donors were healthy, HIV-negative adults free of recent acute infections or vaccinations. CDR3 length: 11 residues. V dropped 4 bases and J dropped 4 bases, with 5 bases sitting between them. Per the germline V gene, CDR1 is MNHEY and CDR2 is SVGAGI.

The chain carries TRBV6-5 and TRBJ2-7; D gene unclear. The sequenced material came from naive CD4+ T cells sorted from blood. The subset here: CD45RA+ positively selected. The receptor's source is a man in his late teens or twenties in good health. CDR3 DNA sequence: TGTGCCAGCAGTTCCCCGTACGAGCAGTACTTC. Its protein product is CASSSPYEQYF.